Following are 14 T cell receptor beta chains from one sample sequenced in a study of graft-versus-host responses after intestinal transplantation. Generated by immunoSEQ multiplex PCR, the TCRdb table keeps only in-frame clones and is missing some. The data contain about 88,000 clones, 85% to 95% of them singletons. Their specific antigens are unknown. The sequences come from unstimulated CD4+ T cells sorted from spleen or lymph node cells, collected before transplant. Source of these receptors: a human donor who was the organ donor for an intestinal transplant.

The count of this clone is one. The chain uses TRBV2 and TRBJ2-1; 11 bases map to TRBD1. CDR1 is SNHLY and CDR2 is FYNNEI in the germline V gene. V shed 7 bases and J 7 bases; nucleotides not matched to a gene: 9. The CDR3 loop spans 15 amino acids. The CDR3 reads CASISGTGGFNEQFF. In nucleotides, the CDR3 is TGTGCCAGCATCTCCGGGACAGGGGGTTTTAATGAGCAGTTCTTC.

The V gene is TRBV18, the J gene TRBJ2-4; the match to TRBD1 covers 7 bases. J gave up 9 bases and V 4 bases, and 12 bases lay outside the gene matches. Germline loops: CDR1 KGHSH, CDR2 LQKENI. The CDR3 length is 15 residues. The CDR3 coding sequence is TGTGCCAGCTCACAAATAACAGGGGTCGAAGGCATTCAGTACTTC. Amino acid sequence: CASSQITGVEGIQYF.

The chain employs TRBV5-8 and TRBJ2-7; 12 bases match TRBD2. V was pared by 2 bases and J by 3 bases, with 9 bases of the junction left unmatched. CDR3 length: 17 residues. Germline-derived CDR1 and CDR2 are SGHTS and YDEGEE. The CDR3: CASSFGLGLAGNYEQYF. CDR3 nucleotide sequence: TGTGCCAGCAGCTTCGGATTAGGACTAGCGGGGAACTACGAGCAGTACTTC.

This sequence joins TRBV5-1 and TRBJ2-3; perhaps TRBD2 as D (5 bases). V lost 0 bases to trimming and J lost 3 bases, with 8 bases between them. Germline lookup yields CDR1 SGHRS and CDR2 YFSETQ. The CDR3 is 14 amino acids. Written as DNA, the CDR3 is TGCGCCAGCAGCTTGGGACGGGAAACAGATACGCAGTATTTT. Its translation: CASSLGRETDTQYF.

This chain connects TRBV6-1 to TRBJ1-3; no definite D call. Trimming stripped 6 bases from V and 0 bases from J, with 9 bases between. This CDR3 has 14 residues. From germline, CDR1 is MNHNS and CDR2 SASEGT. DNA for the CDR3: TGTGCCAGCAGCGGCGGAATCTCTGGAAACACCATATATTTT. The encoded protein is CASSGGISGNTIYF.

This rearrangement joins TRBV6-5 to TRBJ2-7, with 7 bases lining up with TRBD1. V was pared by 6 bases and J by 3 bases, with 8 bases of the junction left unmatched. Looked up from germline, CDR1 is MNHEY and CDR2 is SVGAGI. The CDR3 has 14 residues. The CDR3 DNA is TGTGCCAGCAGCGCCAACAGGGGAATCTACGAGCAGTACTTC. It encodes CASSANRGIYEQYF.

This clone was found a few times. The chain joins TRBV6-1 to TRBJ2-1, with TRBD2 matching over 10 bases. Germline CDR1 is MNHNS and CDR2 is SASEGT. The V and J ends lost 1 base and 7 bases, in that order; junction bases with no gene match: 7. CDR3 length: 16 residues. The CDR3 here is CASSEGRASGRNEQFF. The CDR3 region has the DNA TGTGCCAGCAGTGAAGGTAGGGCTAGCGGGAGAAATGAGCAGTTCTTC.

The genes are TRBV7-9 and TRBJ1-4, with D possibly being TRBD1 (5 bases). Germline assignment: CDR1 SEHNR and CDR2 FQNEAQ (reference sequence). V gave up 3 bases and J gave up 7 bases, with 21 bases separating them. The CDR3 runs to 17 residues. CDR3 nucleotide sequence: TGTGCCAGCAGCTTGAGGCGATCGGGGGTTTTAAGTGAAAAACTGTTTTTT. Translating it yields CASSLRRSGVLSEKLFF.

The rearrangement links TRBV30 to TRBJ1-3; D remains ambiguous. From germline, CDR1 is GTSNPN and CDR2 SVGIG (reference sequence). CDR3 size: 15 residues. V was clipped by 4 bases and J by 2 bases, with 15 bases between them. CDR3 region: CAWTIPRYAGNTIYF. In DNA form, the CDR3 reads TGTGCCTGGACTATCCCACGCTACGCTGGAAACACCATATATTTT.

CDR3 in DNA: TGTGCCAGCAGCTTGTTCCCGGGGGGGACAGATACGCAGTATTTT. Translation gives CASSLFPGGTDTQYF. The V call is TRBV5-4, the J call TRBJ2-3; the match to TRBD2 covers 8 bases. V was pared by 1 base and J by 3 bases, with 4 bases of the junction left unmatched. CDR1 and CDR2 from the germline V gene are SGHNT and YYREEE (reference sequence). This CDR3 has 15 residues.

V gene TRBV5-1 combines with J gene TRBJ1-2; 7 bases align to TRBD1. Germline trimming cut 7 bases from V and 5 bases from J; bases unmatched to any gene: 11. This CDR3 has 14 residues. Germline CDR1 is SGHRS and CDR2 is YFSETQ. CDR3 sequence (DNA): TGCGCCAGCTTTGACAGGGCGTTTGGATATGGCTACACCTTC. Its translation is CASFDRAFGYGYTF. The full variable domain, completed using reference TRBV5-1 and TRBJ1-2, is KAGVTQTPRYLIKTRGQQVTLSCSPISGHRSVSWYQQTPGQGLQFLFEYFSETQRNKGNFPGRFSGRQFSNSRSEMNVSTLELGDSALYLCASFDRAFGYGYTFGSGTRLTVV.

The chain is built from TRBV5-1 and TRBJ2-6; TRBD1 matches at 9 bases. V trimming: 0 bases; J trimming: 0 bases; junction bases outside the gene matches: 4. This CDR3 spans 18 amino acids. In germline, CDR1 is SGHRS, CDR2 YFSETQ. The CDR3 nucleotides read TGCGCCAGCAGCTTGGCGGACAGGGGCTTCTCTGGGGCCAACGTCCTGACTTTC. Translated, it gives CASSLADRGFSGANVLTF.

CDR3 loop: CASSEQRASSYNEQFF. For the CDR3, the DNA is TGTGCCAGCAGTGAACAGCGGGCAAGCTCCTACAATGAGCAGTTCTTC. J is TRBJ2-1 and V is TRBV2, with TRBD2 as a possible D gene (6 bases). The CDR3 covers 16 residues. Trimming stripped 2 bases from V and 0 bases from J, with 11 bases between. CDR1 SNHLY and CDR2 FYNNEI come from the germline V gene. The full variable domain, its missing parts supplied by reference TRBV2 and TRBJ2-1, is EPEVTQTPSHQVTQMGQEVILRCVPISNHLYFYWYRQILGQKVEFLVSFYNNEISEKSEIFDDQFSVERPDGSNFTLKIRSTKLEDSAMYFCASSEQRASSYNEQFFGPGTRLTVL.

CDR3: CASSMRNSPLHF. The CDR3, as DNA: TGTGCCAGTAGTATGCGTAATTCACCCCTCCACTTT. The chain links TRBV19 to TRBJ1-6; D is unclear. The V end was cut by 3 bases, the J end by 6 bases, with 3 bases between. The CDR3 sequence is 12 residues long. Germline V gene data show CDR1 as LNHDA and CDR2 as SQIVND (reference sequence).